The entry below describes one T cell receptor (beta chain). Its antigen remains unidentified. These data come from a study of Tregs in tolerant kidney transplant recipients. Study-wide results and limits: For some patients, primers changed over time, blocking nucleotide-level comparison. The small number of patients limits these findings pending further validation. Activated donor B cell expansion appeared to reveal the most relevant donor-specific TCRbeta repertoire.

Recipients received nonmyeloablative bone marrow transplants from related graft donors, with transient mixed chimerism. Unstimulated regulatory T cells (CD4+CD25+CD127-), CD4+CD25- non-regulatory cells, CD4 and CD8 cells were FACS-sorted from thawed PBMCs. The CDR3 is 13 amino acids. Measured with immunoSEQ multiplex PCR; TCRdb has only the in-frame clones, and not every one. The sample yields 50,000 or so clones, roughly nine tenths seen once. The V gene is TRBV21-1, the J gene TRBJ1-2. TRBV21-1 is assigned pseudogene status. The sample consisted of CD8+ T cells from blood (PBMCs), taken 12 months after the transplant. The clonotype originates from a human patient who received a combined kidney and bone marrow transplant. Some T cells may have come from the graft donor. The chain's CDR3 is CASSLGQGERDTF. Here the CDR3 DNA reads TGTGCCAGCAGCCTCGGGCAGGGCGAGCGGGACACCTTC.